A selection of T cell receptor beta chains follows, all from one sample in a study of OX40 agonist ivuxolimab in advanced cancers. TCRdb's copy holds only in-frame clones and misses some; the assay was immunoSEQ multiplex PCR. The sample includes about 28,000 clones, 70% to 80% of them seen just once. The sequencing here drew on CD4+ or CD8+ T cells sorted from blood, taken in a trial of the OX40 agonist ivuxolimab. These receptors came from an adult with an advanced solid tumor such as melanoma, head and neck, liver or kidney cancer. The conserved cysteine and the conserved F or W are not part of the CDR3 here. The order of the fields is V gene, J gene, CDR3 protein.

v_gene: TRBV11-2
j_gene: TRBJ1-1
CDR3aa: ASSLADREDTEAF

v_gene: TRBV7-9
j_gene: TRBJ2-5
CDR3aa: ASSLGQSQETQY

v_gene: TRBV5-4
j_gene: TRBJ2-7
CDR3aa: ASSPISGEQY

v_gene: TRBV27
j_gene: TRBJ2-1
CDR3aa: ASTPRPDRGSAYNEQF

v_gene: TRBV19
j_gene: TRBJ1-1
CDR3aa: ASSTLDRIGEAF

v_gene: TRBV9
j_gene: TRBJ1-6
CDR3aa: ASSGQGDSPLH

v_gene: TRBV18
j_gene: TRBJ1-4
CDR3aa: ASSPNRGFNEKLF

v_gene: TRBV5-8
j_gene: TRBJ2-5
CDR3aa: ASSWIWTGKGQETQY

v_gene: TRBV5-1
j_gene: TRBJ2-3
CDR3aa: ASSLDGVGPDTQY

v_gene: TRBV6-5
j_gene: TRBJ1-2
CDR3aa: ASSQDRGQSYT

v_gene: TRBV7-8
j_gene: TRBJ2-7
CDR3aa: ASSQGQGPSYEQY

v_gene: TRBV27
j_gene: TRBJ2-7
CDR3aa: ASGPQKGYEQY

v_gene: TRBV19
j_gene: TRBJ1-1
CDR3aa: ASRQGPVRRNTEAF

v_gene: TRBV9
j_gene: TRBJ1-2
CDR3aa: ASSVVGGIEGYT

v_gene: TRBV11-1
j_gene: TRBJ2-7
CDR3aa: ASSTVTGRYYEQY

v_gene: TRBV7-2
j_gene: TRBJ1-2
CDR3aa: ASSLNPNYGYT

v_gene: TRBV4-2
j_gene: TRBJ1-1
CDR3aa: ASSHSGGDEAF

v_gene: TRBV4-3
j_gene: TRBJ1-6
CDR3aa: ASSQDMAMRNSPLH

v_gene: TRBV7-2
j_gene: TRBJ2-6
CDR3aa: ASSLTTGAGANVLT

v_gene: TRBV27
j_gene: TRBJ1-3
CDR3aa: ASSSATSSGNTIY

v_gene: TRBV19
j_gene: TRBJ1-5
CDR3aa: ASSALTGSAEPQH

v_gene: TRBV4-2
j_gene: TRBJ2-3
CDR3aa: ASSRGTSGGMGDTQY

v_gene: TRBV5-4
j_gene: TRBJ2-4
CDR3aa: ASSVRGSGHIQY

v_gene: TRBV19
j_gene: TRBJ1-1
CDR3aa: ASSIVAVNTEAF

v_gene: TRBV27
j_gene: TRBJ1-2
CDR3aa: ASSPGPLLGYT

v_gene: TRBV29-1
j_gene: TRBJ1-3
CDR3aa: SVLDRERRTIY

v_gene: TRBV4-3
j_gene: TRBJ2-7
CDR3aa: ASSQASDSYEQY

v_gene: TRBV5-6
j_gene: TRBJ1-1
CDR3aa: ASSLGFHTEAF

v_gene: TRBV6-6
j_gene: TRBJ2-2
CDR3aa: ASSYGTGELF

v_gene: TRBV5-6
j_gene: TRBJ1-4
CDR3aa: ASSFGDGAGTSANEKLF

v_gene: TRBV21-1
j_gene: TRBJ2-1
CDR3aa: ASSPPGQGYNEQF

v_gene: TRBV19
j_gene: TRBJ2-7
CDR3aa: ASSDRGPYEQY

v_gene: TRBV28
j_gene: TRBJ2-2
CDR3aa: ASSPPLNTGELF

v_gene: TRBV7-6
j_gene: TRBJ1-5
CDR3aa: ASSSDGATGSNQPQH

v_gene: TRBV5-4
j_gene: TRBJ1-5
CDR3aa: ASSVGGTPYQPQH

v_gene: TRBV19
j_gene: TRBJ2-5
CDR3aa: ASSLDRGETQY

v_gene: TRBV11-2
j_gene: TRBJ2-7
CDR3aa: ASSLVGYGTGHEQY

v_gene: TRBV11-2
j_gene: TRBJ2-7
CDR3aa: ASSSGPEQY

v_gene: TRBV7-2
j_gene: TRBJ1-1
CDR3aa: ASSQDPAAMNTEAF

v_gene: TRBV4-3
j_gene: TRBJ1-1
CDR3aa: ASSQEEWGFSEAF

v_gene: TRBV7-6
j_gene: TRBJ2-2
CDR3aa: ASSWRAPGELF

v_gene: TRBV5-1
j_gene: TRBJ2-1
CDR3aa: ASSSMGPSSNEQF

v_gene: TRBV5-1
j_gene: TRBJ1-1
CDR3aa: ASSTLGSNTEAF

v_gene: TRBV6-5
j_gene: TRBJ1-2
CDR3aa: ASSFTEQLSNYGYT

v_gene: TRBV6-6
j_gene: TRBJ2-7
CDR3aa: ASGGTGSPY

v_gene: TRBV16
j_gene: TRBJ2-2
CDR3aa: ASSQGRRAAGELF

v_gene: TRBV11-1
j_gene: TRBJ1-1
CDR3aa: ASSSSQANTEAF

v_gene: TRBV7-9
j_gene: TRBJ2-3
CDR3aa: ASSLPHPRN

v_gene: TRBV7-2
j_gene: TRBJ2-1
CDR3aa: ASSLAGGAYNEQF

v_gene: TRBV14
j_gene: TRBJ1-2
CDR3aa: ASSQDRLGASNYGYT

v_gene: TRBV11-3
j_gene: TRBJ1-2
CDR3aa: ASGAAWQGYT

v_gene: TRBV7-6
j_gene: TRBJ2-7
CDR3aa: ASSSDRGLTYEQY

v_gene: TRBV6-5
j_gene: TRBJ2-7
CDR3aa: ASSYGDRTYEQY

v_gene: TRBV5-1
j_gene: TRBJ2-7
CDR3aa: ASSIHEQREQY

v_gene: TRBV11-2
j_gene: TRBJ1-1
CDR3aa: ASSPSVNTEAF

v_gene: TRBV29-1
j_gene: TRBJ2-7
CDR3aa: SGFGGRTNEQY

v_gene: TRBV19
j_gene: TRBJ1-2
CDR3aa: ASSIPGQGNYGYT

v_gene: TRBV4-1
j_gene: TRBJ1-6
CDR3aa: ASSQTGFSPLH

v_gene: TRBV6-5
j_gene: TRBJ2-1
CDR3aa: ASSYSGGLHNEQF

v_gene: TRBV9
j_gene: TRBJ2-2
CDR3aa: ASSVSGSNTGELF